This record covers a single T cell receptor beta chain. Some clones are missing from TCRdb's copy, which holds only in-frame ones; the method was immunoSEQ multiplex PCR. Among roughly 120,000 clones listed, approximately 84% were seen once. The CDR3 is 17 amino acids. V lost 4 bases to trimming and J lost 4 bases; unmatched junction nucleotides: 13. Germline V CDR1 and CDR2: KGHSH, LQKENI. The data are from a study of T cell responses to AZD1222 COVID-19 vaccine. Sequenced material: peripheral blood, taken on day 0 of AZD1222 vaccination. The clonotype was recovered from an adult in good health. The chain uses TRBV18 and TRBJ1-1; the match to TRBD1 covers 9 bases. The CDR3 is CASSQTGTGRGSTEAFF. The CDR3 DNA reads TGTGCCAGCTCACAAACCGGGACAGGGAGAGGGAGCACTGAAGCTTTCTTT.